This note documents a single T cell receptor beta chain sequence. Germline and junction disagree at one end, which may indicate a read error. The data were obtained in a study of blood T cell repertoires in COVID-19. On the study more broadly: The origin of the acute and convalescent COVID-19 samples was the United States, Italy and Spain. Nucleic acid was either cDNA or gDNA, and it came from T cells, B-cell-depleted T cells, or PBMCs.

Authors' data handling: Nucleated cell counts were estimated from reference gene primer amplification. The protocol was immunoSEQ multiplex PCR, while the TCRdb copy is restricted to in-frame clones and leaves out a portion. V and J calls and clone size come straight from that table; D and trimming were deduced from the DNA. The top ten hold roughly 4.4% of the sample, which has 150,000 to 200,000 clones, roughly 93% seen once. Germline V gives CDR1 SGHRS, CDR2 YFSETQ. The CDR3 spans 15 residues. This chain links TRBV5-1 with TRBJ1-3, with a weak D call TRBD1 (5 bases). The receptor's source is a woman aged 45-60 years with acute or convalescent COVID-19. The sequenced sample was peripheral blood. CDR3 nucleotide sequence: TGCGCCAGCAGGTTGGACACCTCCTCTGGAAACACCATATATTTT. It codes for CASRLDTSSGNTIYF.